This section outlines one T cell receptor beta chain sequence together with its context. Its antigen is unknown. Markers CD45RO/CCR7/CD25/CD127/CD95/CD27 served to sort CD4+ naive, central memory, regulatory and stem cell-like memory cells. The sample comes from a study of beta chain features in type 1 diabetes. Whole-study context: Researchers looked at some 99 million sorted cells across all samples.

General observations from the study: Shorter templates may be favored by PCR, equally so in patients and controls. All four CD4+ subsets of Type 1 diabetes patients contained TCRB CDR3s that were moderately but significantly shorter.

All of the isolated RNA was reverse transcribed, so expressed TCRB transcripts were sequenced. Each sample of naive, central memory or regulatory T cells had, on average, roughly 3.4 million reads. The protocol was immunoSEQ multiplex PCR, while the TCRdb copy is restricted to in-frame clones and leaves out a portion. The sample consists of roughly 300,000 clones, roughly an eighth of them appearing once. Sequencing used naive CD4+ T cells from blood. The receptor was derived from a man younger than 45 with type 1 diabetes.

The CDR3 sequence: CASSPSLAEETQYF. CDR3 in DNA: TGTGCCAGCAGCCCGTCGCTAGCGGAGGAGACCCAGTACTTC. This chain joins TRBV7-7 and TRBJ2-5, with 7 nucleotides matching TRBD2. The length of the CDR3 is 14 residues. Trimming cost V 5 bases and J 5 bases; bases outside gene matches: 8. Germline assignment: CDR1 SSHAT and CDR2 FNYEAQ (reference sequence).